Listed below are T cell receptor beta chains from one sample, sequenced in a study of blood T cell repertoires in COVID-19. Assay used: immunoSEQ multiplex PCR; TCRdb lists only in-frame clones, some missing. The sample records about 270,000 clones, 81% being singletons. Source material: peripheral blood. The receptors stem from a woman aged 60-75 years with active or convalescent COVID-19. CDR3s include the opening cysteine and the closing phenylalanine or tryptophan. Each record gives: clone size, V gene, D gene, J gene, CDR3 protein, CDR3 DNA. A D gene is named only where the DNA matches it firmly. Clone size is shown for a subset of rows, as once, few, many or a class of expanded clone.

size: few
V: TRBV7-2
D: TRBD1
J: TRBJ2-7
CDR3: CASSLTGGLEQYF
DNA: TGTGCCAGCAGCTTAACAGGGGGGCTCGAGCAGTACTTC

size: NA
V: TRBV7-8
D: TRBD2
J: TRBJ2-7
CDR3: CASSKGGGPPYEQYF
DNA: TGTGCCAGCAGTAAGGGCGGGGGGCCCCCTTACGAGCAGTACTTC

size: NA
V: TRBV7-2
D: TRBD1
J: TRBJ2-2
CDR3: CASSIQGPVNPLNTGELFF
DNA: TGTGCCAGCAGCATACAGGGGCCGGTCAATCCCCTTAACACCGGGGAGCTGTTTTTT

size: NA
V: TRBV6-5
D: NA
J: TRBJ1-2
CDR3: CASSSPRWGRDYGYTF
DNA: TGTGCCAGCAGTTCCCCGCGATGGGGGCGTGACTATGGCTACACCTTC

size: NA
V: TRBV10-3
D: TRBD2
J: TRBJ2-1
CDR3: CAISESGLAGTEEQFF
DNA: TGTGCCATCAGTGAGTCCGGCCTAGCGGGGACAGAAGAGCAGTTCTTC

size: few
V: TRBV18
D: NA
J: TRBJ1-2
CDR3: CASTPLLGGDGYTF
DNA: TGTGCCAGCACCCCCCTGTTGGGAGGGGATGGCTACACCTTC

size: NA
V: TRBV5-1
D: TRBD2
J: TRBJ2-3
CDR3: CASSQTSGGTDTQYF
DNA: TGCGCCAGCAGCCAAACTAGCGGGGGCACAGATACGCAGTATTTT

size: NA
V: TRBV27
D: NA
J: TRBJ1-6
CDR3: CASRTPGHANSPLHF
DNA: TGTGCCAGCAGGACTCCGGGACACGCGAATTCACCCCTCCACTTT

size: NA
V: TRBV2
D: TRBD2
J: TRBJ2-5
CDR3: CASSRSWLAGGMYDQETQYF
DNA: TGTGCCAGCAGCCGAAGTTGGCTAGCGGGGGGGATGTACGACCAAGAGACCCAGTACTTC

size: NA
V: TRBV18
D: NA
J: TRBJ1-4
CDR3: CASSPHSEKLFF
DNA: TGTGCCAGCTCACCTCACAGTGAAAAACTGTTTTTT

size: NA
V: TRBV6-6
D: TRBD2
J: TRBJ2-1
CDR3: CASSYRGGAYNEQFF
DNA: TGTGCCAGCAGTTATCGCGGGGGGGCCTACAATGAGCAGTTCTTC

size: NA
V: TRBV5-5
D: NA
J: TRBJ1-1
CDR3: CASSSIHGGRFGEAFF
DNA: TGTGCCAGCAGCTCGATTCACGGGGGGCGGTTTGGTGAAGCTTTCTTT

size: NA
V: TRBV6-2/TRBV6-3
D: TRBD2
J: TRBJ2-1
CDR3: CASSYPSGGAYNEQFF
DNA: TGTGCCAGCAGTTACCCAAGCGGGGGGGCATACAATGAGCAGTTCTTC

size: many
V: TRBV12-5
D: TRBD2
J: TRBJ2-7
CDR3: CASGLAGWTYEQYF
DNA: TGTGCTAGTGGACTAGCGGGGTGGACCTACGAGCAGTACTTC

size: NA
V: TRBV30
D: NA
J: TRBJ1-2
CDR3: CAWSGQNYGYTF
DNA: TGTGCCTGGAGTGGACAGAACTATGGCTACACCTTC

size: NA
V: TRBV11-2
D: NA
J: TRBJ1-5
CDR3: CASSLDSFNQPQHF
DNA: TGTGCCAGCAGCTTAGATAGTTTCAATCAGCCCCAGCATTTT

size: NA
V: TRBV9
D: TRBD1
J: TRBJ2-2
CDR3: CASSADRGRPVNTGELFF
DNA: TGTGCCAGCAGCGCCGACAGGGGGCGACCGGTGAACACCGGGGAGCTGTTTTTT

size: NA
V: TRBV7-3
D: NA
J: TRBJ2-1
CDR3: CASSLEYTGEQFF
DNA: TGTGCCAGCAGCTTAGAGTATACGGGAGAGCAGTTCTTC

size: NA
V: TRBV4-1
D: TRBD2
J: TRBJ2-5
CDR3: CASSQEGTSGETQYF
DNA: TGCGCCAGCAGCCAAGAAGGGACTAGCGGAGAGACCCAGTACTTC

size: medium-sized
V: TRBV15
D: TRBD1
J: TRBJ1-5
CDR3: CATSTRTGQWPQHF
DNA: TGTGCCACCAGCACACGGACAGGGCAGTGGCCCCAGCATTTT

size: NA
V: TRBV10-3
D: TRBD1
J: TRBJ1-2
CDR3: CAISDGTGYGYTF
DNA: TGTGCCATCAGTGATGGGACAGGCTATGGCTACACCTTC

size: NA
V: TRBV5-1
D: NA
J: TRBJ2-7
CDR3: CASSLRREQYF
DNA: TGCGCCAGCAGCCTCCGCAGAGAGCAGTACTTC

size: NA
V: TRBV5-5
D: NA
J: TRBJ2-7
CDR3: CASSLGQGSFLGHYEQYF
DNA: TGTGCCAGCAGCTTGGGGCAGGGGTCCTTCCTCGGGCACTACGAGCAGTACTTC

size: once
V: TRBV7-2
D: TRBD1
J: TRBJ2-3
CDR3: CASSIRGQDTQYF
DNA: TGTGCCAGCAGCATCAGGGGGCAAGATACGCAGTATTTT

size: NA
V: TRBV15
D: NA
J: TRBJ2-2
CDR3: CATSMPGINTGELFF
DNA: TGTGCCACCAGCATGCCAGGGATCAACACCGGGGAGCTGTTTTTT

size: NA
V: TRBV3-1/TRBV3-2
D: NA
J: TRBJ1-4
CDR3: CASSQGSGGYNEKLFF
DNA: TGTGCCAGCAGCCAAGGTTCTGGGGGGTATAATGAAAAACTGTTTTTT

size: NA
V: TRBV20-1
D: NA
J: TRBJ2-7
CDR3: CSASRGGTYEQYF
DNA: TGCAGTGCTAGTAGGGGGGGAACCTACGAGCAGTACTTC

size: NA
V: TRBV6-6
D: NA
J: TRBJ1-1
CDR3: CASILGGSPSNTEAFF
DNA: TGTGCCAGCATCCTAGGAGGATCCCCTTCTAACACTGAAGCTTTCTTT

size: NA
V: TRBV25-1
D: NA
J: TRBJ1-5
CDR3: CASSEWTEDQPQHF
DNA: TGTGCCAGCAGTGAATGGACAGAGGATCAGCCCCAGCATTTT

size: NA
V: TRBV9
D: NA
J: TRBJ1-2
CDR3: CASSVGADDYGYTF
DNA: TGTGCCAGCAGCGTAGGAGCGGACGATTATGGCTACACCTTC

size: NA
V: TRBV4-2
D: TRBD2
J: TRBJ2-1
CDR3: CASSPRVTSGGASARDEQFF
DNA: TGTGCCAGCAGCCCCCGAGTGACTAGCGGGGGGGCTAGTGCCCGGGATGAGCAGTTCTTC

size: NA
V: TRBV2
D: NA
J: TRBJ1-5
CDR3: CASSPQGEVNQPQHF
DNA: TGTGCCAGCAGTCCGCAGGGTGAAGTCAATCAGCCCCAGCATTTT

size: few
V: TRBV5-5
D: TRBD1
J: TRBJ1-5
CDR3: CASSLTGEEPQHF
DNA: TGTGCCAGCAGCTTGACAGGGGAGGAGCCCCAGCATTTT